This TCR beta chain originates from a study of tumor-infiltrating lymphocytes in primary liver carcinoma. Study-wide background: Treatment of the patients' primary liver carcinoma consisted of surgical resection. General study points: Tumor-adjacent and tumor-blood pairs showed less overlap than tumor region pairs.

TCR beta cDNA came from approximately 540 ng total RNA, primed with a constant-region primer. Researchers made the TCR beta libraries by running three nested multiplex PCR rounds with slightly modified ARM-PCR. The first two PCR rounds used TRBV1-TRBV30 primers with a Cbeta primer, roughly 10 cycles each. TCRdb independently ran MiXCR on the multiplex PCR reads; one entry per CDR3 protein. The sample lists about 310,000 distinct CDR3 sequences, about three fifths occurring once. Unsorted whole blood yielded the blood RNA, and germline DNA was also extracted. This clonotype was found a few times. Its antigen is unidentified. V was cut by 2 bases and J by 6 bases, with 14 bases left in between. CDR1 is LGHNT, CDR2 FRNRAP, per germline. This CDR3 is built from 15 residues.

The chain uses TRBV12-5 and TRBJ2-1, with no clear D. The sequence came from a woman younger than 45 with primary liver carcinoma and hepatitis B virus infection. Sequencing input: peripheral blood. CDR3 residues: CASGLTAAWGNEQFF. The DNA of the CDR3 is TGTGCTAGTGGTTTGACGGCGGCCTGGGGCAATGAGCAGTTCTTC.